This T cell receptor (beta chain) comes out of a study of OX40 agonist ivuxolimab in advanced cancers. Study background: Clinicians treated patients with ivuxolimab, an agonistic anti-OX40 (CD134) antibody. Patients with hepatocellular carcinoma, melanoma, renal cell or head and neck cancer made up the dose-escalation patients. Having had anti-PD-1, anti-PD-L1 or anti-CTLA-4 therapy before was allowed, and more than 35% had some.

This clone was picked up one time. Its target is not known. The data were produced by immunoSEQ multiplex PCR, yet TCRdb's version contains in-frame clones alone and is incomplete. The repertoire holds approximately 61,000 clones, roughly 90% seen once, with under 20% in the top ten. Germline V CDR1 and CDR2: LNHDA, SQIVND (reference sequence). V gave up 7 bases and J gave up 0 bases; unmatched junction bases: 9. The CDR3 covers 16 residues. Regarding the study as a whole: Blood T cells, both CD4+ and CD8+, expanded clonally by week 6 at 0.1 to 3.0 mg/kg.

The chain combines TRBV19 with TRBJ1-1; 9 bases are a match to TRBD1. The TCR comes from an adult with an advanced solid tumor such as melanoma, head and neck, liver or kidney cancer. Sequencing used CD4+ or CD8+ T cells sorted from blood, obtained in a trial of the OX40 agonist ivuxolimab. CDR3 nucleotides: TGTGCCAGTATAGGGTCGGGACAGGGCATGAACACTGAAGCTTTCTTT. The encoded protein is CASIGSGQGMNTEAFF.